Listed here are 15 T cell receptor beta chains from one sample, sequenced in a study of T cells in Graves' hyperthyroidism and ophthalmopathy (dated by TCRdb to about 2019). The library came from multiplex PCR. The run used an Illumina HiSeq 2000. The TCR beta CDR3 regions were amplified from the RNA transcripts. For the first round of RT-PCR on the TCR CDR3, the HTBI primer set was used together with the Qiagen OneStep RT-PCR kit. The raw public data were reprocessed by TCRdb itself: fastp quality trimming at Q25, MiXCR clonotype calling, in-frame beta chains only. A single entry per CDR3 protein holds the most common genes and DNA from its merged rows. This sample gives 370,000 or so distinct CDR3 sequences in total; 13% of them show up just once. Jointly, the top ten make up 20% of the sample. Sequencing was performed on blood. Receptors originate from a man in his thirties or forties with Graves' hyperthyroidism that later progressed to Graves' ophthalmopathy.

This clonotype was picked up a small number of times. The CDR3 nucleotides read TGCAGTGCTAGAGGGGGGCGGGGGACCTCCTACGAGCAGTACTTC. It yields the protein CSARGGRGTSYEQYF. The genes are TRBV20-1 and TRBJ2-7; D perhaps matches TRBD2 (7 bases). Per germline, CDR1 DFQATT and CDR2 SNEGSKA (reference sequence). This CDR3 spans 15 amino acids. Trimming pared 1 base from V and 0 bases from J, leaving 13 bases between.

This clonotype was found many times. Written as DNA, the CDR3 is TGTGCCACCAGTGACGCCTCCCGCGCCCATGGCTACACCTTC. Protein: CATSDASRAHGYTF. The V gene is TRBV24-1, the J gene TRBJ1-2; D not certain. The CDR3 sequence is 14 residues long. Trimming left V 4 bases short and J 6 bases short, with 14 bases between. Germline CDR1 KGHDR, CDR2 SFDVKD.

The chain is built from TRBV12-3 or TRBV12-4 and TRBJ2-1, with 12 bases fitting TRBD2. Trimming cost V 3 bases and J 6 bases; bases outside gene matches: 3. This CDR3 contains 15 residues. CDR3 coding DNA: TGTGCCAGCAGTTTTCGGACTAGCGGGACCAATGAGCAGTTCTTC. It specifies CASSFRTSGTNEQFF.

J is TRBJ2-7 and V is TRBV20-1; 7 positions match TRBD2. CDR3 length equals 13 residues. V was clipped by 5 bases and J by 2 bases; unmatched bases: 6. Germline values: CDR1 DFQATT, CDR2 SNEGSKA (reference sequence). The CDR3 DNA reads TGCAGTGCTGGGGGGGGGTGGACCTACGAGCAGTACTTC. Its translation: CSAGGGWTYEQYF.

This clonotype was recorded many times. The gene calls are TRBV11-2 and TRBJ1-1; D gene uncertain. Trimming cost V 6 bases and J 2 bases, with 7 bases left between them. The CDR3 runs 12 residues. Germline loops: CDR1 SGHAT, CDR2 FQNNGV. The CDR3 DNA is TGTGCCAGCAGTTTCTATAACACTGAAGCTTTCTTT. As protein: CASSFYNTEAFF.

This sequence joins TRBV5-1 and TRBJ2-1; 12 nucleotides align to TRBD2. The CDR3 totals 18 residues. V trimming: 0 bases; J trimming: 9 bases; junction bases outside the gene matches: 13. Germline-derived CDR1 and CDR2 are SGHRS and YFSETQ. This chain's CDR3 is CASSLAASGGAPVGEQFF. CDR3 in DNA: TGCGCCAGCAGCTTGGCAGCTAGCGGGGGGGCACCCGTGGGTGAGCAGTTCTTC. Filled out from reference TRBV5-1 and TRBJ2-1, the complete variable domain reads KAGVTQTPRYLIKTRGQQVTLSCSPISGHRSVSWYQQTPGQGLQFLFEYFSETQRNKGNFPGRFSGRQFSNSRSEMNVSTLELGDSALYLCASSLAASGGAPVGEQFFGPGTRLTVL.

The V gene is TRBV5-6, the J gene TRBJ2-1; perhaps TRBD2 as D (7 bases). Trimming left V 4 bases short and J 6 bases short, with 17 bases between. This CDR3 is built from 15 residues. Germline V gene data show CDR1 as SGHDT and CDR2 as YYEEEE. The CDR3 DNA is TGTGCCAGCAGCAATCTAGGGGGGGGGGCCAATGAGCAGTTCTTC. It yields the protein CASSNLGGGANEQFF.

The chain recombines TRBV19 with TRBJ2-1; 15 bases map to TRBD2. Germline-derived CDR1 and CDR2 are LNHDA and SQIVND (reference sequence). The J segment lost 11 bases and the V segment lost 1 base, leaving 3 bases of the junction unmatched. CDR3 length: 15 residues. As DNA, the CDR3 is TGTGCCAGTAGTATAGTGGGACTAGCGGGGGGTCAGCAGTTCTTC. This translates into CASSIVGLAGGQQFF. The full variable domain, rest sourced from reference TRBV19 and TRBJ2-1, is DGGITQSPKYLFRKEGQNVTLSCEQNLNHDAMYWYRQDPGQGLRLIYYSQIVNDFQKGDIAEGYSVSREKKESFPLTVTSAQKNPTAFYLCASSIVGLAGGQQFFGPGTRLTVL.

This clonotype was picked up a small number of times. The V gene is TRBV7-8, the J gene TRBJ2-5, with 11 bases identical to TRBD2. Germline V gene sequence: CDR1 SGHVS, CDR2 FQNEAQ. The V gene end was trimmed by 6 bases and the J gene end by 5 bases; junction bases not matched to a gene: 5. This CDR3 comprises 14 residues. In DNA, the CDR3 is TGTGCCAGCAGTCATAGCGGGGGGGGGGAGACCCAGTACTTC. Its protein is CASSHSGGGETQYF.

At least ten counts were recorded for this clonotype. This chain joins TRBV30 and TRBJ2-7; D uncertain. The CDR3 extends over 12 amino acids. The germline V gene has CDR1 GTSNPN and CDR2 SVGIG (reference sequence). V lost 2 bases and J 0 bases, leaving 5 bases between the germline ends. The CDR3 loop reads CAWSSSSYEQYF. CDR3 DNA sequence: TGTGCCTGGAGTTCCAGCTCCTACGAGCAGTACTTC.

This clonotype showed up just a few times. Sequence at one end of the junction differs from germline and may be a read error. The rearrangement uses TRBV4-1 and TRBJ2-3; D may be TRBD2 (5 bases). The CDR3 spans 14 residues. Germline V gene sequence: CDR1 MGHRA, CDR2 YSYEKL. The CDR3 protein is CASSQEPSRDTQYF. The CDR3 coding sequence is TGCGCCAGCAGCCAAGAACCTAGCAGAGATACGCAGTATTTT.

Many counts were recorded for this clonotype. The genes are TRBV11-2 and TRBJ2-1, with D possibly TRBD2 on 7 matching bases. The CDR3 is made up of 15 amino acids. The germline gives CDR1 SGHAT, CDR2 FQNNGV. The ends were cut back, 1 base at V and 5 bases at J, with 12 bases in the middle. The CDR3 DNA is TGTGCCAGCAGCTTAGGTGCGGGGGCCAACAATGAGCAGTTCTTC. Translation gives CASSLGAGANNEQFF.

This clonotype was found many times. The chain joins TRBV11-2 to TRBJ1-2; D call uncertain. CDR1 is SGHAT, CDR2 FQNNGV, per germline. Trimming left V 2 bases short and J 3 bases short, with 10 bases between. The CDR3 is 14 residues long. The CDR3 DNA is TGTGCCAGCAGCTTATTCCCCGGAGACTATGGCTACACCTTC. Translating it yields CASSLFPGDYGYTF.

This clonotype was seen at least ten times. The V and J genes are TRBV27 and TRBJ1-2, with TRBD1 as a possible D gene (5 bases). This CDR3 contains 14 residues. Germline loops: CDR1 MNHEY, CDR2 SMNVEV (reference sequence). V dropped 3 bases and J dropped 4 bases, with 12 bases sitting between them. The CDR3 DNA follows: TGTGCCAGCAGTTTCATAGGGGAGGGCTATGGCTACACCTTC. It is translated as CASSFIGEGYGYTF.

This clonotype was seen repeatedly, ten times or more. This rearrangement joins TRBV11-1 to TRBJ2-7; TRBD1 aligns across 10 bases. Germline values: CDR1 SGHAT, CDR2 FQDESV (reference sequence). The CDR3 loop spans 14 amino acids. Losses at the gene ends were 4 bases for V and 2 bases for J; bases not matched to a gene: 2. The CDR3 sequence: CASSYGTGAYEQYF. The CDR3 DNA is TGTGCCAGCAGCTACGGGACAGGGGCCTACGAGCAGTACTTC.